This T cell receptor beta chain was observed in a study of blood T cell repertoires in COVID-19. The overall study: From the United States, Italy and Spain came samples of acute and convalescent COVID-19. T cells, B-cell-depleted T cells, or PBMCs provided the cDNA or gDNA that served as material.

The CDR3 spans 15 residues. Germline CDR1 is MNHEY and CDR2 is SMNVEV (reference sequence). The V gene end was trimmed by 5 bases and the J gene end by 1 base; junction bases not matched to a gene: 4. Per the original data handling: Amplification of reference gene primers provided the estimated nucleated cell counts. Some clones are missing from TCRdb's copy, which holds only in-frame ones; the method was immunoSEQ multiplex PCR. D and trimming come from the DNA, and the V and J calls and clone size come from that table. The sample lists about 190,000 clones, about 88% occurring once. This chain links TRBV27 with TRBJ2-3; 9 bases match TRBD1. The sample consisted of peripheral blood. The clonotype originates from a man aged 30 to 39 with acute or convalescent COVID-19. CDR3 coding DNA: TGTGCCAGCAGTCGAAGACAGGGGGGCACAGATACGCAGTATTTT. Protein: CASSRRQGGTDTQYF.